These 21 T cell receptor beta chains were all obtained from the same sample, sequenced in a study of CD8 T cells in Susac syndrome. The RNA, about 0.45 to 1 ug, was put through reverse transcription using random hexamers. Each CDR3 protein is one row after TCRdb ran MiXCR on the immunoSEQ multiplex PCR reads. The sample lists over 120,000 distinct CDR3 sequences; around 94% were seen once. Source material: CD4+ T cells from PBMCs. The receptors shown here come from a human donor in good health.

V and J are TRBV7-9 and TRBJ2-1, with 9 bases aligning to TRBD2. Germline V gene sequence: CDR1 SEHNR, CDR2 FQNEAQ (reference sequence). CDR3 length: 14 amino acids. V shed 1 base and J 9 bases; nucleotides not matched to a gene: 4. The CDR3 DNA reads as TGTGCCAGCAGCTTAGAGTCTAGCGGGACTGAGCAGTTCTTC. Translation gives CASSLESSGTEQFF.

V is TRBV18 and J is TRBJ2-5; 7 nucleotides align to TRBD1. V dropped 4 bases and J dropped 1; count of bases not matched to a gene: 6. Germline V gene lookup returns CDR1 KGHSH and CDR2 LQKENI. The CDR3 runs 15 residues. CDR3 loop: CASSLSTGTQETQYF. In nucleotides, the CDR3 is TGTGCCAGCTCACTGTCGACAGGGACCCAAGAGACCCAGTACTTC.

The sample holds one count of this clonotype. V is TRBV27 and J is TRBJ2-2, with a weak D call TRBD1 (5 bases). The CDR3 length is 13 residues. Germline V gene data show CDR1 as MNHEY and CDR2 as SMNVEV (reference sequence). V lost 5 bases and J 6 bases, leaving 10 bases between the germline ends. Written as DNA, the CDR3 is TGTGCCAGCAGTCCCTTGGGGCCCGGGGAGCTGTTTTTT. Encoded protein: CASSPLGPGELFF.

The V and J genes are TRBV24-1 and TRBJ2-6; D uncertain. V was pared by 11 bases and J by 0 bases, with 13 bases between. The length of the CDR3 is 15 residues. Germline V gene lookup returns CDR1 KGHDR and CDR2 SFDVKD. The CDR3 bases are TGTGCCATCGGACGGAACCACTCTGGGGCCAACGTCCTGACTTTC. It specifies CAIGRNHSGANVLTF.

This clonotype was seen a few times. The J gene is TRBJ2-7, the V gene TRBV28, with no clear D. Between the trimmed V and J ends, which lost 4 bases and 2 bases, there was a span of 6 bases. The CDR3 covers 12 residues. CDR1 MDHEN and CDR2 SYDVKM come from the germline V gene. The CDR3 spells CASSSGTYEQYF. CDR3 sequence (DNA): TGTGCCAGCAGTTCAGGCACCTACGAGCAGTACTTC.

This clonotype showed up just once. V gene TRBV9 combines with J gene TRBJ2-5; 7 bases agree with TRBD1. Germline trimming cut 0 bases from V and 6 bases from J; bases unmatched to any gene: 8. The CDR3 has 15 residues. Germline loops: CDR1 SGDLS, CDR2 YYNGEE. The CDR3 here is CASSVEGQGVQTQYF. CDR3 in DNA: TGTGCCAGCAGCGTAGAGGGCCAGGGGGTGCAGACCCAGTACTTC.

In this sample, this clonotype turned up once. The chain employs TRBV25-1 and TRBJ2-5, with 8 positions matching TRBD2. CDR1 and CDR2 from the germline V gene are MGHDK and SYGVNS. Unmatched junction bases numbered 10, after V lost 3 bases and J lost 4 bases. The CDR3 sequence is 16 residues long. CDR3: CASSEGGRRVGETQYF. The CDR3 region has the DNA TGTGCCAGCAGTGAGGGCGGGAGGAGGGTAGGAGAGACCCAGTACTTC.

Written as DNA, the CDR3 is TGCGCCAGCAGCACGGGATTCATGATCAATGAGCAGTTCTTC. Its protein is CASSTGFMINEQFF. The rearrangement uses TRBV5-1 and TRBJ2-1; D is possibly TRBD2 (5 bases). Trimming pared 4 bases from V and 6 bases from J, leaving 14 bases between. CDR1 and CDR2 from the germline V gene are SGHRS and YFSETQ. The CDR3 sequence is 14 residues long.

The chain couples TRBV12-3 or TRBV12-4 to TRBJ1-3; possible D gene TRBD1, 5 bases. The V end lost 6 bases, the J end lost 1 base, and 10 bases lay between the germline ends. The CDR3 is 14 amino acids. CDR3 nucleotide sequence: TGTGCCAGCAGCGTGAGGGGTTCTGGAAACACCATATATTTT. Translation: CASSVRGSGNTIYF.

The V gene is TRBV6-2 or TRBV6-3, the J gene TRBJ2-7; D is unclear. The CDR3 covers 13 residues. V was shortened by 8 bases and J by 3 bases, with 14 bases between the two germline ends. Germline CDR1 and CDR2: MNHEY and SVGEGT. CDR3 bases: TGTGCCAGCCGAGAGACCGTAAGCTACGAGCAGTACTTC. It codes for CASRETVSYEQYF.

J is TRBJ2-7 and V is TRBV20-1; D remains unclear. From germline, CDR1 is DFQATT and CDR2 SNEGSKA (reference sequence). Trimming cost V 3 bases and J 5 bases, with 14 bases left between them. CDR3 length: 13 residues. CDR3 DNA: TGCAGTGCTAGTCAGCTGGATCGCCACGAGCAGTACTTC. Translation gives CSASQLDRHEQYF.

V gene TRBV9 combines with J gene TRBJ1-2; D possibly corresponds to TRBD1 (5 bases). Germline CDR1 and CDR2: SGDLS and YYNGEE. CDR3 length equals 12 residues. V lost 2 bases and J lost 4, with 6 bases in between. Here the CDR3 DNA reads TGTGCCAGCAGCGTCGGGGGCTATGGCTACACCTTC. Translating gives CASSVGGYGYTF.

The J gene is TRBJ2-3, the V gene TRBV6-1; maybe TRBD1 (5 bases). The CDR3 sequence is 14 residues long. Germline V gene sequence: CDR1 MNHNS, CDR2 SASEGT. V lost 10 bases and J lost 6, with 20 bases in between. The CDR3 DNA reads TGTGCCATTGACCAGGGTCTCAGGTCGGATACGCAGTATTTT. Protein sequence: CAIDQGLRSDTQYF.

A single count supports this clonotype. The CDR3 coding sequence is TGCAGTGCTAGAGTTGGGACAGGGTTCGCTGGGGGCTACACCTTC. As protein: CSARVGTGFAGGYTF. The V gene is TRBV20-1, the J gene TRBJ1-2; TRBD1 aligns across 9 bases. Trimming at V came to 1 base and at J to 8 bases, leaving 11 bases not matched to a gene. This CDR3 spans 15 amino acids. In germline, CDR1 is DFQATT, CDR2 SNEGSKA (reference sequence).

V is TRBV28 and J is TRBJ2-3; TRBD2 aligns across 7 bases. Trimming took 5 bases from V and 8 from J; bases not matched to a gene: 7. This CDR3 region has 13 residues. The germline V gene encodes CDR1 MDHEN and CDR2 SYDVKM. The DNA for the CDR3 is TGTGCCAGCAGTCATATGACTAGCAGTACGCAGTATTTT. The encoded protein is CASSHMTSSTQYF.

V and J are TRBV9 and TRBJ2-5, with D possibly matching TRBD1 (6 bases). Germline V CDR1 and CDR2: SGDLS, YYNGEE. The CDR3 has 14 residues. Trimming left V 3 bases short and J 5 bases short, with 14 bases between. The CDR3 spells CASSDLDQGETQYF. The CDR3 DNA reads TGTGCCAGCAGCGACCTAGATCAGGGGGAGACCCAGTACTTC.

The chain joins TRBV20-1 to TRBJ2-7; D unresolved. Germline CDR1 DFQATT, CDR2 SNEGSKA (reference sequence). The CDR3 spans 10 residues. Trimming stripped 5 bases from V and 7 bases from J, with 9 bases between. The CDR3 loop reads CSARLNEQYF. For the CDR3, the DNA is TGCAGTGCTCGGCTTAATGAGCAGTACTTC.

The V call is TRBV6-2 or TRBV6-3, the J call TRBJ2-7, with D tentatively TRBD1 or TRBD2 (6 bases each). Germline V gives CDR1 MNHEY, CDR2 SVGEGT. Trimming removed 6 bases at V and 3 bases at J, with 18 bases between. The CDR3 has 15 amino acids. For the CDR3, the DNA is TGTGCCAGCAGAACCTGGGGGGCAAAGGTCTACGAGCAGTACTTC. This codes for CASRTWGAKVYEQYF.

The V gene is TRBV20-1, the J gene TRBJ2-7; the D is unclear. Germline lookup yields CDR1 DFQATT and CDR2 SNEGSKA (reference sequence). Trimming stripped 5 bases from V and 0 bases from J, with 5 bases between. The CDR3 sequence is 11 residues long. CDR3 loop: CSAPDSYEQYF. CDR3 bases: TGCAGTGCTCCCGACTCCTACGAGCAGTACTTC.

The chain couples TRBV5-1 to TRBJ2-2; 13 bases are shared with TRBD2. The germline V gene has CDR1 SGHRS and CDR2 YFSETQ. CDR3 size: 19 residues. With V trimmed by 5 bases and J by 1 base, 11 bases remained unmatched. This CDR3 is CASRTPGLAGALNTGELFF. The CDR3 DNA sequence: TGCGCCAGCAGGACCCCAGGACTAGCGGGAGCCTTGAACACCGGGGAGCTGTTTTTT.

V usage is TRBV5-4 and J usage is TRBJ2-5; 15 nucleotides agree with TRBD2. CDR1 SGHNT and CDR2 YYREEE come from the germline V gene (reference sequence). V lost 0 bases to trimming and J lost 6 bases; unmatched junction nucleotides: 9. This CDR3 is 18 amino acids long. The CDR3 loop reads CASSLGGGLAGGLKTQYF. The DNA of the CDR3 is TGTGCCAGCAGCTTGGGGGGGGGACTAGCGGGAGGTTTGAAGACCCAGTACTTC. The full variable domain, rest sourced from reference TRBV5-4 and TRBJ2-5, is ETGVTQSPTHLIKTRGQQVTLRCSSQSGHNTVSWYQQALGQGPQFIFQYYREEENGRGNFPPRFSGLQFPNYSSELNVNALELDDSALYLCASSLGGGLAGGLKTQYFGPGTRLLVL.